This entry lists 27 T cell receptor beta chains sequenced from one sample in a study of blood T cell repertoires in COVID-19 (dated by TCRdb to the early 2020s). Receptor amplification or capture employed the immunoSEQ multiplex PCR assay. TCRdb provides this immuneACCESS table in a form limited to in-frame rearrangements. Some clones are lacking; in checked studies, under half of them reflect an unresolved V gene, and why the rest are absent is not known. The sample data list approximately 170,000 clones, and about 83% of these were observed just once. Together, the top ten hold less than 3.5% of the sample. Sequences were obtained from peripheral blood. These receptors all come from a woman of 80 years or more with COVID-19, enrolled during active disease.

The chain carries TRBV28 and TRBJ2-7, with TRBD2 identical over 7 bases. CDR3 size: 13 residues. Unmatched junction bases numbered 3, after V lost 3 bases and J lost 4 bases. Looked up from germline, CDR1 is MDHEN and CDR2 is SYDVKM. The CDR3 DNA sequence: TGTGCCAGCAGTTTGGGAGGGTTTTACGAGCAGTACTTC. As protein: CASSLGGFYEQYF.

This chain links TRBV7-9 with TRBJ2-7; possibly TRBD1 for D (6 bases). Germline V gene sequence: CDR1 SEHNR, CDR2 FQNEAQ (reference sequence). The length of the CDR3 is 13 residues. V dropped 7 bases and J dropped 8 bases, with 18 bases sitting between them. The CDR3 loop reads CASIQQGSGKQYF. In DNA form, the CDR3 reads TGTGCCAGCATCCAACAGGGATCCGGGAAGCAGTACTTC.

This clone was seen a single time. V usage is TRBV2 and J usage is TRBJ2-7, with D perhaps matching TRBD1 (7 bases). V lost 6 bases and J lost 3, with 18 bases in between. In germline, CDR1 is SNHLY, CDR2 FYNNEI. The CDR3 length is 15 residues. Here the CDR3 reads CASRHYGGTDYEQYF. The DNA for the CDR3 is TGTGCCAGCAGACACTATGGGGGGACAGACTACGAGCAGTACTTC.

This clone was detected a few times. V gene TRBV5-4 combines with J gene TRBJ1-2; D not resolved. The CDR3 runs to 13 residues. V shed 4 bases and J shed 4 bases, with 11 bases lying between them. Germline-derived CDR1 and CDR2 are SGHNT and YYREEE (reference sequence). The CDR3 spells CASSPDILYGYTF. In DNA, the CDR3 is TGTGCCAGCAGCCCTGACATCCTCTATGGCTACACCTTC.

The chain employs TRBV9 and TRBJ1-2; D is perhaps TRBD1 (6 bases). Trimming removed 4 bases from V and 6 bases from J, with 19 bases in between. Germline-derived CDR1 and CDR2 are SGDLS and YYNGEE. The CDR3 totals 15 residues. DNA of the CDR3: TGTGCCAGCAGCCTTAGCCGCCAGGGGAGGGATGGCTACACCTTC. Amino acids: CASSLSRQGRDGYTF.

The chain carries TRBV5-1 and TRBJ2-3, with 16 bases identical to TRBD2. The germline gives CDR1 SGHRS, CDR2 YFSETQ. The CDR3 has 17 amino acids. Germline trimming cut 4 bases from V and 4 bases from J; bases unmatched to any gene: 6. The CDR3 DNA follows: TGCGCCAGCAGCCCGGGACTAGCGGGAGGGTTGGCAGATACGCAGTATTTT. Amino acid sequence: CASSPGLAGGLADTQYF.

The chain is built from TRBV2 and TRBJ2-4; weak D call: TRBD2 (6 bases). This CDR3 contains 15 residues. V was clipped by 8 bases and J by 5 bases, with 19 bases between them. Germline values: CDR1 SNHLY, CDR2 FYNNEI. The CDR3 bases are TGTGCCAGCCGGACTGACAATGGGGAGGAAAACATTCAGTACTTC. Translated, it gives CASRTDNGEENIQYF.

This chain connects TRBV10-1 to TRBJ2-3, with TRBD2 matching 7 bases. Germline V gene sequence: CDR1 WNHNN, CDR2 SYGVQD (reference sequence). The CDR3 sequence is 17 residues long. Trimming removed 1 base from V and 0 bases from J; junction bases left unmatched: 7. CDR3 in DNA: TGCGCCAGCAGTGAGTTGACCGTAGCGGGTAGCACAGATACGCAGTATTTT. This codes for CASSELTVAGSTDTQYF.

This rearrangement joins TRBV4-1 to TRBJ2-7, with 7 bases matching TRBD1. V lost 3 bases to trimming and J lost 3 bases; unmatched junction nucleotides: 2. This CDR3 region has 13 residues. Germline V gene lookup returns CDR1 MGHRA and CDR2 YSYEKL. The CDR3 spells CASSHGTDYEQYF. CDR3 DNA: TGCGCCAGCAGCCACGGGACAGACTACGAGCAGTACTTC.

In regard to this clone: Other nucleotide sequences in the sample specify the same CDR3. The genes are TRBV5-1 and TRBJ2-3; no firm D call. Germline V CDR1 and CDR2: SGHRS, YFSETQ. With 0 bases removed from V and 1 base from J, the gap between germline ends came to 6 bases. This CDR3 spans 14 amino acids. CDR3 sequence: CASSLAGGTDTQYF. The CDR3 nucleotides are TGCGCCAGCAGCTTGGCTGGAGGCACAGATACGCAGTATTTT.

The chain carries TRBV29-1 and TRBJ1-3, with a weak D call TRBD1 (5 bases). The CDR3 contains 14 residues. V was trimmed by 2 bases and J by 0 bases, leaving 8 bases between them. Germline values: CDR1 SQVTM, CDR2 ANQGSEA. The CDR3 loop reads CSVEQGLSGNTIYF. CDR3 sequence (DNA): TGCAGCGTTGAACAGGGCCTCTCTGGAAACACCATATATTTT.

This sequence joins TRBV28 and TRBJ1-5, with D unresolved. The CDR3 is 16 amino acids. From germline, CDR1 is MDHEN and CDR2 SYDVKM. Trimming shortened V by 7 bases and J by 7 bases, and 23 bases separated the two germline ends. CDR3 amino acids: CASTDPGLPAWQPQHF. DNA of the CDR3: TGTGCCAGCACTGATCCCGGACTGCCGGCTTGGCAGCCCCAGCATTTT. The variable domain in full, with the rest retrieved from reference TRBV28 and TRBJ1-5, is DVKVTQSSRYLVKRTGEKVFLECVQDMDHENMFWYRQDPGLGLRLIYFSYDVKMKEKGDIPEGYSVSREKKERFSLILESASTNQTSMYLCASTDPGLPAWQPQHFGDGTRLSIL.

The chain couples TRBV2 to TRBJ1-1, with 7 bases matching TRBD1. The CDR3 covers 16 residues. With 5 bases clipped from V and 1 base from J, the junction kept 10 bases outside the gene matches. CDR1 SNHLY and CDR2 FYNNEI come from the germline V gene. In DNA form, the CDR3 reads TGTGCCAGCAGTACTCTACCCAGGGGGACGAACACTGAAGCTTTCTTT. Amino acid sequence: CASSTLPRGTNTEAFF.

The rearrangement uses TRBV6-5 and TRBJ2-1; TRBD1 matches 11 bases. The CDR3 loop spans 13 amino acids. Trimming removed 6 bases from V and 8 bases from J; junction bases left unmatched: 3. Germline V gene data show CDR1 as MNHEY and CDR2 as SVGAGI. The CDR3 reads CASRGQGEDEQFF. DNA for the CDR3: TGTGCCAGCAGGGGACAGGGGGAGGATGAGCAGTTCTTC.

The CDR3 DNA sequence: TGTGCCAGCAGCGTAGCTGGTAGCGGGGGGGCCACAGATACGCAGTATTTT. It yields the protein CASSVAGSGGATDTQYF. This chain joins TRBV9 and TRBJ2-3; 11 bases map to TRBD2. CDR1 and CDR2 (germline): SGDLS, YYNGEE. V was clipped by 0 bases and J by 2 bases; unmatched bases: 5. The CDR3 is 17 amino acids.

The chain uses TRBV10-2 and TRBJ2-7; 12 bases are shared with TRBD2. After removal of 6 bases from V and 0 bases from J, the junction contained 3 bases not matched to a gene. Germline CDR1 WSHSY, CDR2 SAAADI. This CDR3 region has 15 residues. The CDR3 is CASRTSGGLSYEQYF. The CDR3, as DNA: TGCGCCAGCAGAACTAGCGGGGGGCTCTCCTACGAGCAGTACTTC.

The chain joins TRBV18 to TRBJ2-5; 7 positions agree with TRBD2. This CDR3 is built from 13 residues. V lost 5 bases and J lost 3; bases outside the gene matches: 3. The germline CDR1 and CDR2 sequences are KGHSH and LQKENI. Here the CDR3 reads CASSEREEETQYF. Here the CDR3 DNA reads TGTGCCAGCTCAGAGCGGGAAGAAGAGACCCAGTACTTC.

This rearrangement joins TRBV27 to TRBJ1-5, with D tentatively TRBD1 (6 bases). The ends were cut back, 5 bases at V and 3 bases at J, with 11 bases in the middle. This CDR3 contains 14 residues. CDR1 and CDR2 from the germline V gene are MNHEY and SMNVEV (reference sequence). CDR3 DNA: TGTGCCAGCAGTGGCGGACAGACCAATCAGCCCCAGCATTTT. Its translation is CASSGGQTNQPQHF.

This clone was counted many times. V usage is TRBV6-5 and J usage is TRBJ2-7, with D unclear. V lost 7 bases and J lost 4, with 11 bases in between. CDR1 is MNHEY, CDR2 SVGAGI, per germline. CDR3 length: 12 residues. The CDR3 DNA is TGTGCCAGCATATTAGCTTTTTACGAGCAGTACTTC. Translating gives CASILAFYEQYF.

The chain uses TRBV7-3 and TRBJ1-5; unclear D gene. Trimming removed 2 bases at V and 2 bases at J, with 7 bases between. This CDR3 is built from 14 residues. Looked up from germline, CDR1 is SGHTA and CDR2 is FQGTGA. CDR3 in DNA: TGTGCCAGCAGCTTATTCTCCCGCAATCAGCCCCAGCATTTT. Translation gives CASSLFSRNQPQHF.

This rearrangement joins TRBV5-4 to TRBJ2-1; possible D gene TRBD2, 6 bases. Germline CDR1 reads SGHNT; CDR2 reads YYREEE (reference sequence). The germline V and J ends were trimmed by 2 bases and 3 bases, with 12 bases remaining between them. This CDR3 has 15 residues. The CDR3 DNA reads TGTGCCAGCAGCTTAGGGTCTAGCGACTACAATGAGCAGTTCTTC. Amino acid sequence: CASSLGSSDYNEQFF.

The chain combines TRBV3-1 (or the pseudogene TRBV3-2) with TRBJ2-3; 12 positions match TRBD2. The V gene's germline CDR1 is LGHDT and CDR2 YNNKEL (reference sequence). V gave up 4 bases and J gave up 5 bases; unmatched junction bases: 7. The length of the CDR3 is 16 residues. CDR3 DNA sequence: TGTGCCAGCAGCCTAGGACTAGCGGGAATTGGAGATACGCAGTATTTT. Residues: CASSLGLAGIGDTQYF.

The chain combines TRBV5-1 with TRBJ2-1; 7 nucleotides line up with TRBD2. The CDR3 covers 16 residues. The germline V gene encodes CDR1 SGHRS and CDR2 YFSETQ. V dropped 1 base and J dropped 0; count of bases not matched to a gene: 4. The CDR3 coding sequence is TGCGCCAGCAGCTTGATGGGGGGGAGCTCCTACAATGAGCAGTTCTTC. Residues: CASSLMGGSSYNEQFF.

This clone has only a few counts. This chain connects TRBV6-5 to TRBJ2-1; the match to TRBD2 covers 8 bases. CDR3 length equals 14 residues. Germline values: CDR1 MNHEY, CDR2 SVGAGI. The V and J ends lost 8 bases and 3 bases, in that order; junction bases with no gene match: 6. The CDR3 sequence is CASQLAEHYNEQFF. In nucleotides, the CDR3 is TGTGCCAGCCAACTAGCGGAACACTACAATGAGCAGTTCTTC.

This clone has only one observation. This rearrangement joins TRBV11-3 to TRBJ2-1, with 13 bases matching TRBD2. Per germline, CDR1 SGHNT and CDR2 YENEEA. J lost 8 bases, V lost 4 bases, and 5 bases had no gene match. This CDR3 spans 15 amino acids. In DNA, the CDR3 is TGTGCCAGCAGCTCAGGACTAGCGGGAGATGATGAGCAGTTCTTC. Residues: CASSSGLAGDDEQFF. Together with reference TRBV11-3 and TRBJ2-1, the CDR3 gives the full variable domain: EAGVVQSPRYKIIEKKQPVAFWCNPISGHNTLYWYLQNLGQGPELLIRYENEEAVDDSQLPKDRFSAERLKGVDSTLKIQPAELGDSAVYLCASSSGLAGDDEQFFGPGTRLTVL.

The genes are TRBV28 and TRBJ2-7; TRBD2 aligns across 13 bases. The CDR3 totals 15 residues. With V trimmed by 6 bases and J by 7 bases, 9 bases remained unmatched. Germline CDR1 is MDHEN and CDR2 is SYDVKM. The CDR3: CASRITSGRAREQYF. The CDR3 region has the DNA TGTGCCAGCAGAATTACTAGCGGGAGGGCCCGGGAGCAGTACTTC.

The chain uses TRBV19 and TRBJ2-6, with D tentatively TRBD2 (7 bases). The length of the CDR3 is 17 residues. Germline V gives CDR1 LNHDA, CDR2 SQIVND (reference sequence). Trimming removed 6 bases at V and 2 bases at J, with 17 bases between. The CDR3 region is CASSWGGRWAGANVLTF. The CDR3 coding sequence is TGTGCCAGTAGCTGGGGGGGGCGGTGGGCTGGGGCCAACGTCCTGACTTTC.